The 5 T cell receptor beta chains reported below all come from one sample, sequenced in a study of T cells expressing NK-cell markers. TCRdb reprocessed the 5' RACE reads; each CDR3 protein has one entry and no DNA is given. This sample's clone table lists around 550,000 distinct CDR3 sequences. Sequenced sample: blood T cells: a sorted CD56 or NKG2C T cell subset, CD4+ or CD8+ T cells, or bulk PBMC T cells (not recorded which). The receptors were sampled from a man aged 18 to 30 in good health.

The J gene is TRBJ2-7, the V gene TRBV6-2 or TRBV6-3; TCRdb selects TRBD2, and the lack of DNA leaves this call unchecked. The CDR3 covers 17 residues. In germline, CDR1 is MNHEY, CDR2 SVGEGT. CDR3: CASSTAVALAGAGEQYF.

This sequence joins TRBV25-1 and TRBJ2-7; TCRdb's D call of TRBD2 is untestable without DNA. CDR1 and CDR2 (germline): MGHDK, SYGVNS. The CDR3 is 16 amino acids. This CDR3 reads CASSEERGFDSYEQYF.

V is TRBV7-2 and J is TRBJ2-1; no DNA is available, so the TRBD2 call from TCRdb remains unchecked. The CDR3 totals 17 residues. Germline V CDR1 and CDR2: SGHTA, FQGNSA. CDR3 in amino acids: CASSPNSLAAQYNEQFF.

This sequence joins TRBV20-1 and TRBJ1-2; TCRdb returns TRBD1, unconfirmable since there is no DNA. Germline loops: CDR1 DFQATT, CDR2 SNEGSKA (reference sequence). CDR3 length: 12 residues. CDR3 in amino acids: CSAPDGDYGYTF.

The V and J genes are TRBV7-2 and TRBJ2-7. Germline CDR1 SGHTA, CDR2 FQGNSA. The CDR3 length is 14 residues. This CDR3 is CASSGSRLSYEQYF.